This passage covers 32 T cell receptor beta chains from one sample sequenced in a study of T cell responses to AZD1222 COVID-19 vaccine. Here immunoSEQ multiplex PCR was the method, and the copy in TCRdb shows in-frame clones only, minus some. Among 70,000 or so clones listed, roughly 83% were seen once. The source material was peripheral blood, sampled 28 days after the second AZD1222 dose. The source of these receptors is an adult who received the AZD1222 COVID-19 vaccine.

This clone is a singleton in its sample. The CDR3 region has the DNA TGTGCCAGCAGTTACGGGGGCGGGAGAGCGGATACGCAGTATTTT. Protein: CASSYGGGRADTQYF. The chain has TRBV6-5 and TRBJ2-3, with D perhaps matching TRBD2 (7 bases). Trimming left V 2 bases short and J 6 bases short, with 15 bases between. CDR1 is MNHEY and CDR2 is SVGAGI in the germline V gene. The CDR3 runs to 15 residues.

The chain recombines TRBV19 with TRBJ1-2, with 7 bases fitting TRBD1. There are 16 residues in the CDR3. The V gene's germline CDR1 is LNHDA and CDR2 SQIVND (reference sequence). Germline trimming cut 8 bases from V and 2 bases from J; bases unmatched to any gene: 14. CDR3 coding DNA: TGTGCCAGTGGGAAAGTCCGGACAGGAACAAACTATGGCTACACCTTC. Translated: CASGKVRTGTNYGYTF.

This chain joins TRBV12-3 or TRBV12-4 and TRBJ2-7; 11 bases align to TRBD2. J was trimmed by 10 bases and V by 2 bases; bases with no gene match: 1. The CDR3 covers 12 residues. The CDR3 region is CASSLTSGSQYF. As DNA, the CDR3 is TGTGCCAGCAGTTTAACTAGCGGGAGTCAGTACTTC.

This clone appeared a few times. This sequence joins TRBV5-6 and TRBJ1-2, with D uncertain. Germline V gene sequence: CDR1 SGHDT, CDR2 YYEEEE. The V gene lost 4 bases and the J gene lost 4 bases, with 11 bases spanning the gap. CDR3 length equals 13 residues. The CDR3 region has the DNA TGTGCCAGCAGCACGGGAGGGATCTATGGCTACACCTTC. Translation: CASSTGGIYGYTF.

This chain links TRBV5-4 with TRBJ1-2; possible D gene TRBD1, 6 bases. The V end lost 2 bases, the J end lost 6 bases, and 14 bases lay between the germline ends. CDR1 and CDR2 from the germline V gene are SGHNT and YYREEE (reference sequence). The CDR3 is 14 amino acids. The CDR3 sequence: CASSFQGSGDGYTF. The CDR3 coding sequence is TGTGCCAGCAGCTTCCAGGGGTCGGGTGATGGCTACACCTTC.

The chain carries TRBV5-6 and TRBJ1-2; D not certain. V was cut by 4 bases and J by 3 bases, with 16 bases left in between. The CDR3 totals 15 residues. CDR1 is SGHDT and CDR2 is YYEEEE in the germline V gene. CDR3 coding DNA: TGTGCCAGCAGCGCCACAACAAGTCGGCACTATGGCTACACCTTC. Translated: CASSATTSRHYGYTF.

About this clone itself: One end of the junction does not line up with germline, which may come from a read error. J is TRBJ1-2 and V is TRBV24-1, with no clear D. CDR1 is KGHDR, CDR2 SFDVKD, per germline. The CDR3 spans 11 residues. The CDR3 loop is CATSDRILSYF. The CDR3 bases are TGTGCCACCAGTGATCGGATTCTCTCTTACTTC.

The rearrangement uses TRBV11-2 and TRBJ2-1; the D call may be TRBD1 or TRBD2 (5 bases each). Germline V CDR1 and CDR2: SGHAT, FQNNGV. CDR3 length equals 15 residues. Trimming cost V 3 bases and J 5 bases, with 14 bases left between them. The CDR3 here is CASSFAGTLHNEQFF. In DNA form, the CDR3 reads TGTGCCAGCAGCTTTGCCGGGACGCTACACAATGAGCAGTTCTTC.

The rearrangement uses TRBV29-1 and TRBJ2-3; D is ambiguous. This CDR3 spans 10 amino acids. Germline loops: CDR1 SQVTM, CDR2 ANQGSEA. V shed 7 bases and J shed 5 bases, with 7 bases lying between them. The CDR3, as DNA: TGCAGCGGGAAGGAAGATACGCAGTATTTT. As protein: CSGKEDTQYF.

The genes are TRBV7-2 and TRBJ2-3; 7 bases are shared with TRBD1. This CDR3 spans 14 amino acids. Per the germline V gene, CDR1 is SGHTA and CDR2 is FQGNSA. Trimming at V came to 5 bases and at J to 2 bases, leaving 4 bases not matched to a gene. CDR3 region: CASSPGQATDTQYF. As DNA, the CDR3 is TGTGCCAGCAGCCCCGGACAGGCCACAGATACGCAGTATTTT.

This chain joins TRBV6-5 and TRBJ1-2; the match to TRBD1 covers 9 bases. Losses at the gene ends were 7 bases for V and 7 bases for J; bases not matched to a gene: 10. Germline CDR1 reads MNHEY; CDR2 reads SVGAGI. The CDR3 is made up of 14 amino acids. The CDR3 region has the DNA TGTGCCAGCATGGGGACAGGGACTGTTCTTGGCTACACCTTC. Translated: CASMGTGTVLGYTF.

The rearrangement joins TRBV5-1 to TRBJ1-1; TRBD1 is a possible D gene (5 bases). Germline CDR1 is SGHRS and CDR2 is YFSETQ. The CDR3 is made up of 14 amino acids. Trimming left V 2 bases short and J 1 base short, with 9 bases between. CDR3 region: CASSLTGQNTEAFF. Written as DNA, the CDR3 is TGCGCCAGCAGCTTAACCGGACAGAACACTGAAGCTTTCTTT.

The chain carries TRBV6-5 and TRBJ1-6, with D possibly matching TRBD1 (6 bases). This CDR3 spans 15 amino acids. V lost 5 bases and J 5 bases, leaving 13 bases between the germline ends. From germline, CDR1 is MNHEY and CDR2 SVGAGI. The CDR3, as DNA: TGTGCCAGCAGTCCACAGGGTTCAGATAATTCACCCCTCCACTTT. Residues: CASSPQGSDNSPLHF.

This clone was seen only a few times. The chain uses TRBV30 and TRBJ2-7; no clear D. This CDR3 has 11 amino acids. Per the germline V gene, CDR1 is GTSNPN and CDR2 is SVGIG (reference sequence). Trimming took off 8 bases at V and 1 base at J, with 9 bases between the two ends. CDR3 protein: CAADDSYEQYF. DNA for the CDR3: TGTGCCGCGGACGATTCCTACGAGCAGTACTTC.

The genes are TRBV13 and TRBJ2-7; D is possibly TRBD1 (6 bases). The CDR3 totals 16 residues. The ends were cut back, 5 bases at V and 9 bases at J, with 26 bases in the middle. The germline V gene has CDR1 PRHDT and CDR2 FYEKMQ (reference sequence). The CDR3 DNA is TGTGCCAGCAGCCCTTCTTTAGCAGGGGCCCCAGGGGTGCAGTACTTC. This sequence encodes CASSPSLAGAPGVQYF.

The V and J genes are TRBV5-1 and TRBJ1-1, with 11 positions matching TRBD1. Germline CDR1 is SGHRS and CDR2 is YFSETQ. The CDR3 runs to 15 residues. The ends lost 4 bases at V and 1 base at J; junction bases unmatched: 3. The CDR3 region is CASSRGTGGNTEAFF. For the CDR3, the DNA is TGCGCCAGCAGCCGGGGGACAGGGGGGAACACTGAAGCTTTCTTT.

This clone occurred a few times. The chain carries TRBV5-4 and TRBJ2-3, with D maybe TRBD1 (5 bases). From germline, CDR1 is SGHNT and CDR2 YYREEE (reference sequence). The CDR3 sequence is 14 residues long. Trimming shortened V by 1 base and J by 3 bases, and 9 bases separated the two germline ends. The CDR3 sequence: CASSLPGRTDTQYF. In DNA, the CDR3 is TGTGCCAGCAGCTTGCCAGGGCGGACAGATACGCAGTATTTT.

The chain combines TRBV30 with TRBJ1-1, with no clear D. This CDR3 contains 13 residues. Germline CDR1 and CDR2: GTSNPN and SVGIG (reference sequence). The V gene lost 5 bases and the J gene lost 0 bases, with 10 bases spanning the gap. The CDR3 DNA sequence: TGTGCCTGGGATATTGGGTTGAACACTGAAGCTTTCTTT. Translation: CAWDIGLNTEAFF.

The genes are TRBV6-5 and TRBJ2-7; 7 positions match TRBD1. This CDR3 is 12 amino acids long. Unmatched junction bases numbered 2, after V lost 6 bases and J lost 3 bases. Germline values: CDR1 MNHEY, CDR2 SVGAGI. CDR3 nucleotide sequence: TGTGCCAGCAGAAGGGACAGCTACGAGCAGTACTTC. Its protein is CASRRDSYEQYF.

The chain carries TRBV4-1 and TRBJ1-5; D is undetermined. V lost 1 base, J lost 0 bases, and 10 bases lay in between. The CDR3 length is 16 residues. CDR1 is MGHRA and CDR2 is YSYEKL in the germline V gene. This CDR3 is CASSQGQTGSNQPQHF. The CDR3 DNA follows: TGCGCCAGCAGCCAAGGTCAGACGGGTAGCAATCAGCCCCAGCATTTT.

This chain connects TRBV4-1 to TRBJ1-2, with D perhaps matching TRBD1 (6 bases). From germline, CDR1 is MGHRA and CDR2 YSYEKL. The V end was cut by 2 bases, the J end by 3 bases, with 16 bases between. This CDR3 is built from 16 residues. The CDR3 loop is CASSQRQELYYYGYTF. The CDR3 DNA reads as TGCGCCAGCAGCCAACGACAGGAGCTGTATTACTATGGCTACACCTTC.

The chain couples TRBV2 to TRBJ2-1, with TRBD2 matching over 10 bases. This CDR3 has 19 residues. Per germline, CDR1 SNHLY and CDR2 FYNNEI. Trimming took 2 bases from V and 4 from J; bases not matched to a gene: 14. CDR3 nucleotides: TGTGCCAGCAGTGAACACGCGTGGCCTAGCGGGAGTTCGTACAATGAGCAGTTCTTC. Translation gives CASSEHAWPSGSSYNEQFF.

The chain employs TRBV6-2 or TRBV6-3 and TRBJ2-1; 7 nucleotides agree with TRBD2. Trimming at V came to 0 bases and at J to 3 bases, leaving 8 bases not matched to a gene. This CDR3 comprises 17 residues. Germline values: CDR1 MNHEY, CDR2 SVGEGT. The DNA for the CDR3 is TGTGCCAGCAGTTACTCGCCCCCAAGCGGGATCTACAATGAGCAGTTCTTC. This codes for CASSYSPPSGIYNEQFF.

The V and J genes are TRBV19 and TRBJ1-1, with a tentative D call TRBD1 (6 bases). CDR1 is LNHDA and CDR2 is SQIVND in the germline V gene (reference sequence). CDR3 length: 13 residues. Trimming took off 3 bases at V and 6 bases at J, with 11 bases between the two ends. The CDR3 spells CASSIGGYAEAFF. CDR3 DNA sequence: TGTGCCAGTAGTATTGGGGGCTACGCTGAAGCTTTCTTT.

The chain has TRBV29-1 and TRBJ2-3; a weak D match, TRBD1 (6 bases). V was cut by 7 bases and J by 2 bases, with 13 bases left in between. The CDR3 has 13 residues. The germline V gene encodes CDR1 SQVTM and CDR2 ANQGSEA. CDR3 protein: CSAGRGPTDTQYF. CDR3 sequence (DNA): TGCAGCGCTGGCAGGGGTCCCACAGATACGCAGTATTTT.

The chain carries TRBV19 and TRBJ2-1, with 11 nucleotides matching TRBD1. The CDR3 sequence is 16 residues long. V dropped 5 bases and J dropped 0; count of bases not matched to a gene: 3. From germline, CDR1 is LNHDA and CDR2 SQIVND (reference sequence). In DNA form, the CDR3 reads TGTGCCAGTAGTGGGACAGGGGGGAGCTCCTACAATGAGCAGTTCTTC. Its protein product is CASSGTGGSSYNEQFF.

V gene TRBV24-1 combines with J gene TRBJ2-1, with D perhaps TRBD2 (5 bases). The germline V gene has CDR1 KGHDR and CDR2 SFDVKD. Trimming removed 5 bases from V and 7 bases from J, with 8 bases in between. The CDR3 covers 12 residues. The CDR3, as DNA: TGTGCCACCAGTGCATCGGGAAATGAGCAGTTCTTC. Protein: CATSASGNEQFF.

The chain has TRBV7-9 and TRBJ1-1; TRBD1 agrees at 7 bases. The CDR3 is 14 residues long. Germline CDR1 and CDR2: SEHNR and FQNEAQ (reference sequence). Trimming took 7 bases from V and 2 from J; bases not matched to a gene: 7. CDR3 in DNA: TGTGCCAGCACCATCCAGGGGGGTAACACTGAAGCTTTCTTT. Its protein is CASTIQGGNTEAFF. The full variable domain, rest sourced from reference TRBV7-9 and TRBJ1-1, is DTGVSQNPRHKITKRGQNVTFRCDPISEHNRLYWYRQTLGQGPEFLTYFQNEAQLEKSRLLSDRFSAERPKGSFSTLEIQRTEQGDSAMYLCASTIQGGNTEAFFGQGTRLTVV.

This clone was seen once. The chain links TRBV10-3 to TRBJ1-1; possible D gene TRBD1, 5 bases. Germline CDR1 is ENHRY and CDR2 is SYGVKD. V lost 7 bases to trimming and J lost 4 bases, with 16 bases between them. The CDR3 has 14 amino acids. The CDR3 DNA reads TGTGCCATCACCAGGGCCCTCCTTGGCACTGAAGCTTTCTTT. It is translated as CAITRALLGTEAFF.

The V call is TRBV5-5, the J call TRBJ1-5; TRBD1 is a possible D gene (5 bases). CDR1 and CDR2 (germline): SGHKS, YYEKEE (reference sequence). The CDR3 loop spans 14 amino acids. V lost 2 bases, J lost 4 bases, and 10 bases lay in between. As DNA, the CDR3 is TGTGCCAGCAGCTTCAGGGACGGGAATCAGCCCCAGCATTTT. Its protein product is CASSFRDGNQPQHF.

The V and J genes are TRBV5-8 and TRBJ2-1; 7 bases are shared with TRBD1. The CDR3 runs to 13 residues. Germline V gene data show CDR1 as SGHTS and CDR2 as YDEGEE. After removal of 4 bases from V and 6 bases from J, the junction contained 4 bases not matched to a gene. The CDR3 bases are TGTGCCAGCAGCGGAAGACAGGGCAATGAGCAGTTCTTC. Residues: CASSGRQGNEQFF.

V is TRBV6-5 and J is TRBJ2-6; D ambiguous. Germline-derived CDR1 and CDR2 are MNHEY and SVGAGI. The CDR3 length is 14 residues. Trimming took off 2 bases at V and 0 bases at J, with 2 bases between the two ends. The chain's CDR3 is CASSYNSGANVLTF. CDR3 DNA: TGTGCCAGCAGTTACAACTCTGGGGCCAACGTCCTGACTTTC.